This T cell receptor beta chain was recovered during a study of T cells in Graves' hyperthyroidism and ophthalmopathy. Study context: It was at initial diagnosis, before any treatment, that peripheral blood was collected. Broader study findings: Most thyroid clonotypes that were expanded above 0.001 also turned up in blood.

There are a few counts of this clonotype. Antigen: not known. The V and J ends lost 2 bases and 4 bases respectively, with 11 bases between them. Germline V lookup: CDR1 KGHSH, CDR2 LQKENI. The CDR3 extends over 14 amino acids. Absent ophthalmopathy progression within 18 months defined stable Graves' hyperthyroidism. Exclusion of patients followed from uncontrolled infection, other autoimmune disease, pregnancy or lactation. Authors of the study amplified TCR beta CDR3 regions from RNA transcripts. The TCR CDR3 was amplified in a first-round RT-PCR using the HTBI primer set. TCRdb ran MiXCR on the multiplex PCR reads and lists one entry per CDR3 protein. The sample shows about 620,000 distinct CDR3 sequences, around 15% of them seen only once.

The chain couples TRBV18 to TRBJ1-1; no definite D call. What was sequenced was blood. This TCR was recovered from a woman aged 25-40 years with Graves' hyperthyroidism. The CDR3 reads CASSPSKGVTEAFF. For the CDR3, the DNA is TGTGCCAGCTCACCATCGAAGGGCGTCACTGAAGCTTTCTTT.